This T cell receptor beta chain was retrieved from a study of blood T cells in healthy people across ages (dated by TCRdb to the mid-2010s). Describing the broader study: Template switching captured roughly one uniquely barcoded TCR beta cDNA molecule per two T cells in model experiments. For two donors (one aged 18 to 29 and one aged 80 or older), the study analyzed two additional independent replicas of 1 million unique cDNA reads from the same blood draw. Age-related changes in TCR beta repertoire diversity were measured in the study by deep sequencing normalized with unique cDNA molecular identifiers. Four age groups were formed from the donors: young (average approximately 15 years), middle-aged (less than 40), aged (roughly 59) and long-lived (about 80). To avoid experimental bias, donors of different ages were distributed randomly across sequencing lanes. Beyond this particular receptor, the publication reports: Total diversity estimates from one million sequenced T cells were considered lower bounds and underestimates. As age increased, observed TCR beta diversity per million T cells dropped in a roughly linear way, and a significant reduction was already evident by age 40. Donor CMV infection status was unknown, potentially confounding age-related changes in expanded clonotypes. Bulk unsorted PBMC profiling prevented conclusive comparison of naive and antigen-experienced compartments. The long-lived group showed more naive CD4+ T cells, fewer expanded clones and increased TCR diversity than the aged group, suggesting age selection. Observed TCR beta diversity correlated strongly with the percentage of naive T cells measured by flow cytometry.

A remark on this clonotype: Its antigen remains undetermined. No quality values exist for individual bases; no much larger clone is one base distant.

The germline ends are 16 bases apart after V is trimmed by 5 bases and J by 2 bases. CDR1 and CDR2 are read off the germline V gene (reference sequence) as SGHKS and YYEKEE. The CDR3 covers 15 residues, taking in both the cysteine and the phenylalanine. The retained sequence is limited to the CDR3, 45 bases, with the frame set at the first base. Library prep was done by 5' RACE. The listed sequencing device is Illumina HiSeq 2500. The second PCR ran for about 7 to 11 cycles and used a J-beta primer mix along with a sample-barcoded 5' primer. Each TCR beta cDNA molecule received a unique molecular identifier from a template-switch 5' adaptor carrying 12 random nucleotides. Each sample yielded at least 3 million CDR3-containing paired-end reads. First-strand cDNA was synthesized from all RNA with the Mint cDNA synthesis kit, primed by a TRBC-specific oligonucleotide. Following uracil-DNA glycosylase treatment, a first 18-cycle PCR with universal primers M1SS and BC2_uni_R was performed on all cDNA. Concerning the study's data processing: Normalization of each sample was performed by random selection of 1 million high-quality reads, each carrying a distinct molecular identifier. Reads sharing molecular identifiers were discarded rather than binned into consensus sequences. MiTCR, with a Q25 quality threshold and the strictest error-elimination algorithm, was used for CDR3 identification, clonotype clustering and error correction. Lower-bound total TCR beta diversity was estimated with a nonparametric unseen species model using Euler transformation. Through fastp at Q25 and MiXCR, TCRdb rebuilt clones from the public reads, retaining in-frame beta chains. Each entry merges the rows of one CDR3 protein and shows their most common DNA and genes. TCRdb, not the original authors, processed these V and J calls. For this sample there are about 750,000 distinct CDR3 sequences; about 55% appear just once. Approximately 41% of the sample rests with the top ten.

The donors were around 39 Caucasian individuals from Russia, aged roughly 6 to 100 years, who were systemically healthy. Around 10 milliliters of peripheral blood were collected from each donor into EDTA-treated Vacutainer tubes. PBMCs were isolated by Ficoll-Paque density-gradient centrifugation, with at least 6 million obtained per sample. Trizol reagent was used to extract total RNA from PBMCs, with at least 6 micrograms per sample. For every donor, an aliquot of PBMCs went through flow cytometry to measure the percentages of naive CD45RAhigh/CD27high T cells. The sample taken for sequencing was blood. This clonotype was obtained from an elderly man in good health. Recombination joined TRBV5-5 with TRBJ2-5, and possibly TRBD2, on 6 matching bases. The bases read TGTGCCAGCAGGCGGGACCCCAGGGCTCAAGAGACCCAGTACTTC. It translates as CASRRDPRAQETQYF.